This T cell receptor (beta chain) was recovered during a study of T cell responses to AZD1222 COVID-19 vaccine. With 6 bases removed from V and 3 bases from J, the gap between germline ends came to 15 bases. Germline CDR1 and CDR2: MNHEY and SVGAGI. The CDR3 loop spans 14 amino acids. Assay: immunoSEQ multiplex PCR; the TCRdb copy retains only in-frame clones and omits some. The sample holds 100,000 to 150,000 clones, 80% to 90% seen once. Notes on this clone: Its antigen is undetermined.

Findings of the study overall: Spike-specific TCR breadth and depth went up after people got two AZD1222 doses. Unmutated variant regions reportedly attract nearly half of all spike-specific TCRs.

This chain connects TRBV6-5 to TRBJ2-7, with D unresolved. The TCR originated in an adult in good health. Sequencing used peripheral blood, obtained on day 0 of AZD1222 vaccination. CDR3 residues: CASSDDTSHYEQYF. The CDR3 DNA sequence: TGTGCCAGCAGCGATGACACCTCTCACTACGAGCAGTACTTC.